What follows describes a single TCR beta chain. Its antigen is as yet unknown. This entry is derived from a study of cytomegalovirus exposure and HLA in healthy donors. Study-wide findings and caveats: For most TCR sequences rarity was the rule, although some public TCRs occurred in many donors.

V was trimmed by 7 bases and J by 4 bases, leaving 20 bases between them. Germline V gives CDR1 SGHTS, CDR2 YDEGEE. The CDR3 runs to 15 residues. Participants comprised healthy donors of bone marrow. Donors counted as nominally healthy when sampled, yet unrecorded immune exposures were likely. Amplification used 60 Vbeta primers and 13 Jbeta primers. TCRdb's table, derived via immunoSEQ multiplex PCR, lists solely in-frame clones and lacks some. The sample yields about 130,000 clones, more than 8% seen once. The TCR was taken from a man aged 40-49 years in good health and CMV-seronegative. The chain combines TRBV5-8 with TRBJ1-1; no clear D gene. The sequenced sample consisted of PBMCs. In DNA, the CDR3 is TGTGCCAGCCCCATACTCAGAGGGTTGGCCACTGAAGCTTTCTTT. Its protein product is CASPILRGLATEAFF.